This is a list of T cell receptor beta chains from one sample in a study of blood T cell repertoires in COVID-19. The repertoire was sequenced with immunoSEQ multiplex PCR; TCRdb's copy has only in-frame clones and lacks some. The table lists roughly 120,000 clones, approximately 90% of them singletons. Sequencing was carried out using peripheral blood. The receptors come from a human donor with active COVID-19. The donor label of this sample is uncertain. Each CDR3 is given with its conserved first and last residue. Fields, in order: CDR3 DNA, CDR3 protein, J gene, clone size, D gene, V gene. D genes are given only for firm matches. Only part of the rows carry a size: once, few, many, or a class if the clone is expanded.

cdr3_nt: TGCGCCAGCAGTGTCGGGGACAGGGATGAAAAACTGTTTTTT
cdr3_aa: CASSVGDRDEKLFF
j_call: TRBJ1-4
clone_size: NA
d_call: TRBD1
v_call: TRBV4-1

cdr3_nt: TGTGCCAGCAGCTCCGGGGGACTAGCGGAAAACATTCAGTACTTC
cdr3_aa: CASSSGGLAENIQYF
j_call: TRBJ2-4
clone_size: NA
d_call: TRBD2
v_call: TRBV7-2

cdr3_nt: TGCGCCAGCAGTGGGTCCGGGGACTATGGCTACACCTTC
cdr3_aa: CASSGSGDYGYTF
j_call: TRBJ1-2
clone_size: NA
d_call: NA
v_call: TRBV10-2

cdr3_nt: TGTGCCAGCAGCTTAGGACAGGAGGGTTCCAATGAGCAGTTCTTC
cdr3_aa: CASSLGQEGSNEQFF
j_call: TRBJ2-1
clone_size: NA
d_call: NA
v_call: TRBV13

cdr3_nt: TGTGCCTATGGTAGCTATCCCTCATACCCCTACGAGCAGTACTTC
cdr3_aa: CAYGSYPSYPYEQYF
j_call: TRBJ2-7
clone_size: NA
d_call: NA
v_call: TRBV30

cdr3_nt: TGTGCCAGCAGCTTAATGGGGCGCATTCCTAACTATGGCTACACCTTC
cdr3_aa: CASSLMGRIPNYGYTF
j_call: TRBJ1-2
clone_size: NA
d_call: NA
v_call: TRBV7-2

cdr3_nt: TGTGCCAGCAGCAACCCCGGGTGGGGCCACGAGCAGTACTTC
cdr3_aa: CASSNPGWGHEQYF
j_call: TRBJ2-7
clone_size: NA
d_call: NA
v_call: TRBV6-5

cdr3_nt: TGTGCCACCAGCAGAGTCCCGGGGGGGACCCAGTACTTC
cdr3_aa: CATSRVPGGTQYF
j_call: TRBJ2-5
clone_size: NA
d_call: TRBD2
v_call: TRBV15

cdr3_nt: TGTGCCATCAGTGAGTCGATTGGGGGGAGCTCTGGAAACACCATATATTTT
cdr3_aa: CAISESIGGSSGNTIYF
j_call: TRBJ1-3
clone_size: NA
d_call: NA
v_call: TRBV10-3

cdr3_nt: TGTGCCAGCAGCAAAGGGACAGGGATAAATTCACCCCTCCACTTT
cdr3_aa: CASSKGTGINSPLHF
j_call: TRBJ1-6
clone_size: NA
d_call: TRBD1
v_call: TRBV7-6

cdr3_nt: TGTGCCACCAGCAGAGACAGGGGATCCTATAATTCACCCCTCCACTTT
cdr3_aa: CATSRDRGSYNSPLHF
j_call: TRBJ1-6
clone_size: NA
d_call: NA
v_call: TRBV15

cdr3_nt: TGTGCCAGCAGCTTAGAACAGACTACTTATGGCTACACCTTC
cdr3_aa: CASSLEQTTYGYTF
j_call: TRBJ1-2
clone_size: NA
d_call: NA
v_call: TRBV7-2

cdr3_nt: TGTGCCAGCAGTGGGACAGGGGATGGCTACACCTTC
cdr3_aa: CASSGTGDGYTF
j_call: TRBJ1-2
clone_size: NA
d_call: TRBD1
v_call: TRBV12-3/TRBV12-4

cdr3_nt: TGTGCCAGCAGCCAACACACAGGCAACTATGGCTACACCTTC
cdr3_aa: CASSQHTGNYGYTF
j_call: TRBJ1-2
clone_size: NA
d_call: NA
v_call: TRBV3-1/TRBV3-2

cdr3_nt: TGTGCCAGCAGCCCTGGACAGGGTTTTGGCTACACCTTC
cdr3_aa: CASSPGQGFGYTF
j_call: TRBJ1-2
clone_size: once
d_call: TRBD1
v_call: TRBV7-9

cdr3_nt: TGTGCCAGCAGACCCTGGGGGGGGCCGGCTGAGTACTTC
cdr3_aa: CASRPWGGPAEYF
j_call: TRBJ2-5
clone_size: once
d_call: NA
v_call: TRBV12-3/TRBV12-4

cdr3_nt: TGTGCCAGCAGCCAGAGGGACAGGAAGGAACAAGAGACCCAGTACTTC
cdr3_aa: CASSQRDRKEQETQYF
j_call: TRBJ2-5
clone_size: NA
d_call: TRBD1
v_call: TRBV3-1/TRBV3-2

cdr3_nt: TGTGCCAGCCGCCGCGGGTCTGAGGGAAAACTGTTTTTT
cdr3_aa: CASRRGSEGKLFF
j_call: TRBJ1-4
clone_size: once
d_call: NA
v_call: TRBV6-5

cdr3_nt: TGTGCCAGCAGCCCCCGTCTGTCTCCGAACACCGGGGAGCTGTTTTTT
cdr3_aa: CASSPRLSPNTGELFF
j_call: TRBJ2-2
clone_size: NA
d_call: NA
v_call: TRBV7-9

cdr3_nt: TGTGCCAGCAGTGACCGGGGGACAGGGTCTTTCAATGAGCAGTTCTTC
cdr3_aa: CASSDRGTGSFNEQFF
j_call: TRBJ2-1
clone_size: NA
d_call: TRBD1
v_call: TRBV6-1

cdr3_nt: TGTGCCAGCAGCTCGAAGCGGTTTGGCGGGGGTCCGAGAGGCGAGCAGTACTTC
cdr3_aa: CASSSKRFGGGPRGEQYF
j_call: TRBJ2-7
clone_size: NA
d_call: TRBD2
v_call: TRBV7-9

cdr3_nt: TGTGCCAGCAGTTTACGCAGGGTTGCTTTCTTT
cdr3_aa: CASSLRRVAFF
j_call: TRBJ1-1
clone_size: NA
d_call: NA
v_call: TRBV28

cdr3_nt: TGTGCCACCAGCGGACGGGACAGACCGAACACTGAAGCTTTCTTT
cdr3_aa: CATSGRDRPNTEAFF
j_call: TRBJ1-1
clone_size: NA
d_call: TRBD1
v_call: TRBV15

cdr3_nt: TGTGCCAGCAGTTACAAGGGGACTGGAAACACCATATATTTT
cdr3_aa: CASSYKGTGNTIYF
j_call: TRBJ1-3
clone_size: NA
d_call: NA
v_call: TRBV6-5

cdr3_nt: TGTGCTAGCAGCGCCGGACTAGCGGGGGAGCAGTTCTTC
cdr3_aa: CASSAGLAGEQFF
j_call: TRBJ2-1
clone_size: NA
d_call: TRBD2
v_call: TRBV7-7

cdr3_nt: TGCAGCGTTGAAACAGGGGTGTGGACTGAAGCTTTCTTT
cdr3_aa: CSVETGVWTEAFF
j_call: TRBJ1-1
clone_size: NA
d_call: TRBD1
v_call: TRBV29-1

cdr3_nt: TGCGCCAGCAGCCTCCGGGACAGTCCTACAGATACGCAGTATTTT
cdr3_aa: CASSLRDSPTDTQYF
j_call: TRBJ2-3
clone_size: NA
d_call: TRBD1
v_call: TRBV4-3

cdr3_nt: TGTGCCAGCAGTTTATATCGGGACAGGGTGATCAATGAGCAGTTCTTC
cdr3_aa: CASSLYRDRVINEQFF
j_call: TRBJ2-1
clone_size: once
d_call: TRBD1
v_call: TRBV28

cdr3_nt: TGTGCCAGCAGCTTAGCGACAGGGGTCGCCTACAATGAGCAGTTCTTC
cdr3_aa: CASSLATGVAYNEQFF
j_call: TRBJ2-1
clone_size: NA
d_call: TRBD1
v_call: TRBV7-6

cdr3_nt: TGCGCCAGCAGCTTGGTGGCAGGGATGTCCTACAATGAGCAGTTCTTC
cdr3_aa: CASSLVAGMSYNEQFF
j_call: TRBJ2-1
clone_size: NA
d_call: NA
v_call: TRBV5-1

cdr3_nt: TGTGCCAGCAGCTTAGTCCGGGGGGCGTTAATCTTC
cdr3_aa: CASSLVRGALIF
j_call: TRBJ2-7
clone_size: NA
d_call: NA
v_call: TRBV7-9

cdr3_nt: TGTGCCAGCAGCGGGGGACAGGGGGTATTTCCCCCTAATGAAAAACTGTTTTTT
cdr3_aa: CASSGGQGVFPPNEKLFF
j_call: TRBJ1-4
clone_size: NA
d_call: TRBD1
v_call: TRBV5-5

cdr3_nt: TGTGCCAGCTCACCACTAAGCACAGATACGCAGTATTTT
cdr3_aa: CASSPLSTDTQYF
j_call: TRBJ2-3
clone_size: NA
d_call: NA
v_call: TRBV18

cdr3_nt: TGTGCCAGCAGCTTAGTTTCAGGGTCGGACGAGCAGTACTTC
cdr3_aa: CASSLVSGSDEQYF
j_call: TRBJ2-7
clone_size: NA
d_call: NA
v_call: TRBV11-2

cdr3_nt: TGTGCCAGCAGCTTGAGGAGGGGGGGCCGGGCAGATACGCAGTATTTT
cdr3_aa: CASSLRRGGRADTQYF
j_call: TRBJ2-3
clone_size: NA
d_call: NA
v_call: TRBV5-6

cdr3_nt: TGTGCCAGCAGGGGGGACAGCCTTAATTCACCCCTCCACTTT
cdr3_aa: CASRGDSLNSPLHF
j_call: TRBJ1-6
clone_size: once
d_call: TRBD1
v_call: TRBV7-9

cdr3_nt: TGTGCCACCAGCAGGACAGGAAATGAGCAGTTCTTC
cdr3_aa: CATSRTGNEQFF
j_call: TRBJ2-1
clone_size: NA
d_call: NA
v_call: TRBV15

cdr3_nt: TGTGCCAGCAGCTTGTTGTCGGGAAAACTGTTTTTT
cdr3_aa: CASSLLSGKLFF
j_call: TRBJ1-4
clone_size: NA
d_call: NA
v_call: TRBV5-5

cdr3_nt: TGCGCCAGCAGCCAAGAGTGGCAGGGGGCCTACAATGAGCAGTTCTTC
cdr3_aa: CASSQEWQGAYNEQFF
j_call: TRBJ2-1
clone_size: once
d_call: TRBD1
v_call: TRBV4-3

cdr3_nt: TGTGCCAGCAGTCGCCCAGGGGATAATTCACCCCTCCACTTT
cdr3_aa: CASSRPGDNSPLHF
j_call: TRBJ1-6
clone_size: NA
d_call: NA
v_call: TRBV7-9

cdr3_nt: TGTGCCAGCACCGCGTGGGCGTCTTGGGGCGCGGGGGACACTGAAGCTTTCTTT
cdr3_aa: CASTAWASWGAGDTEAFF
j_call: TRBJ1-1
clone_size: NA
d_call: NA
v_call: TRBV5-6

cdr3_nt: TGTGCCAGCAGTTCGACAGGGGGCTACCGCGGATCGACCCAGTACTTC
cdr3_aa: CASSSTGGYRGSTQYF
j_call: TRBJ2-5
clone_size: NA
d_call: TRBD1
v_call: TRBV6-6

cdr3_nt: TGTGCCAGCAGCTTAGGCGCAGGGGGCGCATCCCGGGGGAACACTGAAGCTTTCTTT
cdr3_aa: CASSLGAGGASRGNTEAFF
j_call: TRBJ1-1
clone_size: NA
d_call: TRBD1
v_call: TRBV7-6

cdr3_nt: TGCGCCAGCAGCCCAGTTTTGGCGGGCGGGGAGCTGTTTTTT
cdr3_aa: CASSPVLAGGELFF
j_call: TRBJ2-2
clone_size: NA
d_call: NA
v_call: TRBV4-1

cdr3_nt: TGTGCCAGCACTATGTCTGGTTGGAGCTCCTATAATTCACCCCTCCACTTT
cdr3_aa: CASTMSGWSSYNSPLHF
j_call: TRBJ1-6
clone_size: NA
d_call: NA
v_call: TRBV28

cdr3_nt: TGTGCCAGCAGCTTAACACAACAGGCCTATGGCTACACCTTC
cdr3_aa: CASSLTQQAYGYTF
j_call: TRBJ1-2
clone_size: NA
d_call: NA
v_call: TRBV7-3

cdr3_nt: TGTGCCAGCAGAGCCGGACAGGGTATTACCAATGAGCAGTTCTTC
cdr3_aa: CASRAGQGITNEQFF
j_call: TRBJ2-1
clone_size: few
d_call: TRBD1
v_call: TRBV11-2

cdr3_nt: TGTGCCAGTAGTATACGAGCGGGGGGGCTGGATACGCAGTATTTT
cdr3_aa: CASSIRAGGLDTQYF
j_call: TRBJ2-3
clone_size: NA
d_call: TRBD2
v_call: TRBV19

cdr3_nt: TGTGCCAGCAGGGCCCAATACAATGAGCAGTTCTTC
cdr3_aa: CASRAQYNEQFF
j_call: TRBJ2-1
clone_size: NA
d_call: NA
v_call: TRBV6-5

cdr3_nt: TGCGCCAGCAGCTTGGTTCAGGGGGCTGGCAATGAGCAGTTCTTC
cdr3_aa: CASSLVQGAGNEQFF
j_call: TRBJ2-1
clone_size: once
d_call: TRBD1
v_call: TRBV5-1

cdr3_nt: TGCGCCAGCAGCCAAGATAGGGGCAGTACCTACGAGCAGTACTTC
cdr3_aa: CASSQDRGSTYEQYF
j_call: TRBJ2-7
clone_size: NA
d_call: NA
v_call: TRBV4-1

cdr3_nt: TGTGCCAGCAGTTTATCGGCCCATAGCACAGATACGCAGTATTTT
cdr3_aa: CASSLSAHSTDTQYF
j_call: TRBJ2-3
clone_size: few
d_call: NA
v_call: TRBV27

cdr3_nt: TGTGCCAGCAGCCCCCCAGGGTCCTATAATTCACCCCTCCACTTT
cdr3_aa: CASSPPGSYNSPLHF
j_call: TRBJ1-6
clone_size: NA
d_call: NA
v_call: TRBV9

cdr3_nt: TGTGCCAGCAGTTATCTAGGGGGTGGTCAGCCCCAGCATTTT
cdr3_aa: CASSYLGGGQPQHF
j_call: TRBJ1-5
clone_size: NA
d_call: NA
v_call: TRBV6-5